Listed below are T cell receptor beta chains from one sample, sequenced in a study of early T cells in non-severe SARS-CoV-2 infection. TCRdb ran MiXCR on the 5' RACE reads and lists one entry per CDR3 protein. The table includes about 33,000 distinct CDR3 sequences, around 7% detected once. Sequenced input: whole blood. The receptors stem from an adult who was a healthcare worker with PCR-confirmed SARS-CoV-2 infection or an uninfected control (not recorded which). The CDR3 runs from the conserved cysteine through the conserved F or W. Fields, in order: D gene, V gene, J gene, clone size, CDR3 protein, CDR3 DNA. D genes are given only for firm matches. A clone size is listed for some rows: how often the clone was seen (once, few, many), or a class if it is expanded.

NA	TRBV12-3/TRBV12-4	TRBJ1-1	NA	CASSFLHTEAFF	TGTGCCAGCAGTTTTCTCCACACTGAAGCTTTCTTT
NA	TRBV15	TRBJ2-2	many	CATSGRVTGELFF	TGTGCCACCAGCGGCAGGGTCACCGGGGAGCTGTTTTTT
NA	TRBV11-2	TRBJ2-7	many	CASSLYQGGVREQYF	TGTGCCAGCAGCTTATATCAGGGGGGGGTGCGCGAGCAGTACTTC
NA	TRBV18	TRBJ1-2	NA	CASSHQDANYGYTF	TGTGCCAGCTCCCATCAGGACGCTAACTATGGCTACACCTTC
NA	TRBV5-1	TRBJ1-1	many	CASSLGTGRTEAFF	TGCGCCAGCAGCTTGGGTACAGGGAGAACTGAAGCTTTCTTT
TRBD1	TRBV18	TRBJ1-1	many	CASSAGQGDTEAFF	TGTGCCAGCTCAGCGGGACAGGGGGACACTGAAGCTTTCTTT
TRBD2	TRBV12-3/TRBV12-4	TRBJ2-3	NA	CASSWGLASRDTQYF	TGTGCCAGCAGTTGGGGACTAGCCTCCCGCGATACGCAGTATTTT
NA	TRBV7-8	TRBJ2-3	medium-sized	CASQGRTTDTQYF	TGTGCCAGCCAAGGACGAACCACAGATACGCAGTATTTT
NA	TRBV12-3/TRBV12-4	TRBJ2-7	many	CASSNGLGDEQYF	TGTGCCAGCAGTAATGGCCTTGGTGACGAGCAGTACTTC
NA	TRBV4-2	TRBJ1-4	many	CASSQYATNEKLFF	TGTGCCAGCAGCCAATACGCAACTAATGAAAAACTGTTTTTT
NA	TRBV7-3	TRBJ2-3	many	CASSGGGPVDTQYF	TGTGCCAGCAGCGGAGGGGGCCCCGTCGATACGCAGTATTTT